A selection of T cell receptor beta chains follows, all from one sample in a study of beta chain features in type 1 diabetes. Assay: immunoSEQ multiplex PCR; the TCRdb copy retains only in-frame clones and omits some. The profile shows roughly 70,000 clones, just under 50% of them singletons. Sequencing was performed on central memory CD4+ T cells from blood. These receptors originate from a man in his thirties or forties with type 1 diabetes. Both conserved end residues are part of each CDR3. A D gene is named only where the DNA matches it firmly. The size entry is marked missing in some rows and otherwise reads once, few, many or a size class.

cdr3_length,v_call,clone_size,j_call,d_call,cdr3_aa,cdr3_nt
15,TRBV6-6,-,TRBJ1-3,-,CASSYSTGSGNTIYF,TGTGCCAGCAGTTACTCAACAGGGTCTGGAAACACCATATATTTT
13,TRBV7-2,-,TRBJ1-1,TRBD1,CASSTQGVTEAFF,TGTGCCAGCAGCACGCAGGGGGTAACTGAAGCTTTCTTT
12,TRBV6-5,few,TRBJ2-7,-,CASSNGPYEQYF,TGTGCCAGCAGTAACGGTCCCTACGAGCAGTACTTC
11,TRBV19,-,TRBJ1-5,-,CASSLQGPQHF,TGTGCCAGTAGTCTTCAGGGGCCCCAGCATTTT
16,TRBV7-8,-,TRBJ2-7,TRBD1,CASSPRSGQRLYEQYF,TGTGCCAGCAGCCCTCGGTCGGGACAGAGACTATACGAGCAGTACTTC
15,TRBV15,-,TRBJ1-6,TRBD1,CATSQGGTGGSPLHF,TGTGCCACCAGCCAAGGGGGGACAGGGGGATCACCCCTCCACTTT
15,TRBV10-3,-,TRBJ2-2,TRBD1,CAITRGDRATGELFF,TGTGCCATCACGAGAGGAGACAGGGCAACCGGGGAGCTGTTTTTT
11,TRBV5-1,-,TRBJ2-1,-,CASTGDNEQFF,TGCGCCAGCACAGGGGACAATGAGCAGTTCTTC
18,TRBV7-6,few,TRBJ2-1,TRBD2,CASSLIGTSGRLGNEQFF,TGTGCCAGCAGCTTAATAGGGACTAGCGGGAGGTTGGGCAATGAGCAGTTCTTC
10,TRBV20-1,-,TRBJ2-1,-,CSATLNEQFF,TGCAGTGCTACCCTCAATGAGCAGTTCTTC
16,TRBV2,-,TRBJ1-4,TRBD1,CASNKQGQATNEKLFF,TGTGCCAGCAACAAACAGGGGCAGGCAACTAATGAAAAACTGTTTTTT
13,TRBV18,few,TRBJ1-2,-,CASSARSREGYTF,TGTGCCAGCTCAGCCCGGAGCCGGGAGGGCTACACCTTC
15,TRBV18,-,TRBJ2-1,TRBD1,CASSPGTGGYNEQFF,TGTGCCAGCTCACCAGGGACAGGGGGTTACAATGAGCAGTTCTTC
17,TRBV6-1,-,TRBJ2-3,-,CASSGGLAGGSTDTQYF,TGTGCCAGCAGTGGAGGGCTGGCAGGTGGGTCGACAGATACGCAGTATTTT
12,TRBV30,-,TRBJ2-7,TRBD1,CAWDRGGNEQYF,TGTGCCTGGGACAGGGGAGGCAACGAGCAGTACTTC
16,TRBV10-3,few,TRBJ2-1,TRBD2,CAIRATSGNSYNEQFF,TGTGCCATCAGGGCGACTAGCGGGAACTCCTACAATGAGCAGTTCTTC
15,TRBV30,-,TRBJ1-1,TRBD1,CAWSRTGAWGTEAFF,TGTGCCTGGAGTAGAACAGGGGCCTGGGGCACTGAAGCTTTCTTT
13,TRBV27,-,TRBJ2-7,-,CASRRLGGIEQYF,TGTGCCAGCAGGAGACTAGGAGGGATCGAGCAGTACTTC
13,TRBV7-2,-,TRBJ1-1,-,CASSLTVNTEAFF,TGTGCCAGCTCCCTCACTGTGAACACTGAAGCTTTCTTT
16,TRBV18,-,TRBJ2-3,-,CASSPGGTGLADTQYF,TGTGCCAGCTCACCAGGGGGAACAGGGCTGGCGGATACGCAGTATTTT
14,TRBV7-8,-,TRBJ2-6,-,CASSSLSGANVLTF,TGTGCCAGCAGCTCTCTCTCTGGGGCCAACGTCCTGACTTTC
15,TRBV7-9,once,TRBJ2-3,-,CASSSQLARTDTQYF,TGTGCCAGCAGCTCCCAGCTAGCCCGCACAGATACGCAGTATTTT
16,TRBV27,-,TRBJ2-7,TRBD2,CASSFGTSGSRYEQYF,TGTGCCAGCAGTTTCGGGACTAGCGGGAGTAGATACGAGCAGTACTTC
16,TRBV7-9,-,TRBJ1-2,-,CASSYHLDSSGGGYTF,TGTGCCAGCAGCTACCACCTAGATAGTTCAGGAGGCGGCTACACCTTC
14,TRBV27,-,TRBJ1-1,TRBD1,CASSYEGAGTEAFF,TGTGCCAGCAGTTATGAGGGGGCGGGAACTGAAGCTTTCTTT
13,TRBV6-1,few,TRBJ2-7,-,CASSVSPPYEQYF,TGTGCCAGCAGTGTAAGCCCCCCCTACGAGCAGTACTTC
15,TRBV5-1,-,TRBJ2-5,-,CASSGYSGPQETQYF,TGCGCCAGCAGCGGATATAGCGGACCCCAAGAGACCCAGTACTTC
15,TRBV19,few,TRBJ2-1,TRBD2,CASSTLASGGNEQFF,TGTGCCAGTAGTACGTTGGCTAGCGGAGGGAATGAGCAGTTCTTC
16,TRBV15,-,TRBJ2-1,TRBD2,CATSRVTSGGINEQFF,TGTGCCACCAGCAGAGTAACTAGCGGGGGGATCAATGAGCAGTTCTTC
14,TRBV7-2,-,TRBJ1-6,-,CASSLAPLNSPLHF,TGTGCCAGCAGCTTAGCCCCTCTAAATTCACCCCTCCACTTT
14,TRBV11-2,once,TRBJ2-4,-,CASSLGEAKNIQYF,TGTGCCAGCAGCTTGGGCGAGGCCAAAAACATTCAGTACTTC
14,TRBV6-1,-,TRBJ2-1,-,CASSERWGGGEQFF,TGTGCCAGCAGTGAACGGTGGGGAGGAGGTGAGCAGTTCTTC